This T cell receptor (beta chain) was found in a study of neurological immune-mediated disorders. The cDNA was generated through 5'RACE incorporating 10-nucleotide random UMIs. TCRdb used MiXCR to reprocess the 5' RACE reads, holding one entry per CDR3 protein. This sample yields 35,000 to 45,000 distinct CDR3 sequences, of which approximately 14% are seen a single time; 27% belongs to the top ten. In its sample, this clonotype was seen many times. The V gene's germline CDR1 is DFQATT and CDR2 SNEGSKA (reference sequence). J lost 4 bases, V lost 6 bases, and 5 bases had no gene match. This CDR3 has 13 amino acids.

This chain uses TRBV20-1 with TRBJ1-5, with TRBD1 matching over 8 bases. The receptor was derived from a woman between 45 and 60 years old with HTLV-1-associated myelopathy (HAM/TSP). The material sequenced was PBMCs. CDR3 coding DNA: TGCAGTGCCCGGAGGACAGGGAATCAGCCCCAGCATTTT. It codes for CSARRTGNQPQHF.